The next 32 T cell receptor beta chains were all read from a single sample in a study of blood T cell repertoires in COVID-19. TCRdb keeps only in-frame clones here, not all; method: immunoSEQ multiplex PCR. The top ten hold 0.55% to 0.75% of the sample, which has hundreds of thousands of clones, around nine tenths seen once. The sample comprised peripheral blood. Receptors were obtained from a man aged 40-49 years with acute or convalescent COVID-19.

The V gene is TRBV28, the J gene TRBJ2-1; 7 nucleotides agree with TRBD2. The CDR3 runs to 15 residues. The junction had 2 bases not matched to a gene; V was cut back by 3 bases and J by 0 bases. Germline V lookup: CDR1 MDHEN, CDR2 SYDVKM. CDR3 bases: TGTGCCAGCAGTTTGGGCGGGAGCTCCTACAATGAGCAGTTCTTC. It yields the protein CASSLGGSSYNEQFF.

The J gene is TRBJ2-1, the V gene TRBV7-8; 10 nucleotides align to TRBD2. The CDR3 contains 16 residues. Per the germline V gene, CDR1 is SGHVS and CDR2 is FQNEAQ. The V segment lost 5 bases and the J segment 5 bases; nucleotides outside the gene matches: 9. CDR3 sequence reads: CASSREAGGPHNEQFF. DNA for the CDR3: TGTGCCAGCAGCCGAGAAGCGGGGGGGCCCCACAATGAGCAGTTCTTC.

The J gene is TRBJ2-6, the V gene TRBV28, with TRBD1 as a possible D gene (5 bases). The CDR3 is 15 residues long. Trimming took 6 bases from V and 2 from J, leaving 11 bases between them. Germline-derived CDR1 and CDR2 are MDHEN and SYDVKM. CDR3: CASRKGWAGANVLTF. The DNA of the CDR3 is TGTGCCAGCAGGAAGGGGTGGGCTGGGGCCAACGTCCTGACTTTC. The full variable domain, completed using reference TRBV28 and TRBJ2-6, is DVKVTQSSRYLVKRTGEKVFLECVQDMDHENMFWYRQDPGLGLRLIYFSYDVKMKEKGDIPEGYSVSREKKERFSLILESASTNQTSMYLCASRKGWAGANVLTFGAGSRLTVL.

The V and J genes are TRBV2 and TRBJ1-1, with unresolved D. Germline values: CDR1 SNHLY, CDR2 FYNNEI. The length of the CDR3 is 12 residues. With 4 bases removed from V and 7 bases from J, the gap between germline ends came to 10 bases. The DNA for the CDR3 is TGTGCCAGCAGTGGACTAAGAAATGAAGCTTTCTTT. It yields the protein CASSGLRNEAFF.

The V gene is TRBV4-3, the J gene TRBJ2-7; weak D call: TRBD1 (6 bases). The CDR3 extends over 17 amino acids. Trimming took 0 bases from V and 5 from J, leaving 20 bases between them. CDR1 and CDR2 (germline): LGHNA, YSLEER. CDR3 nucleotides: TGCGCCAGCAGCCAAGATGGGGAGCCGGGACATGGTGACGAGCAGTACTTC. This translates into CASSQDGEPGHGDEQYF.

Here the CDR3 reads CASSPDRTEAFF. For the CDR3, the DNA is TGTGCCAGCTCACCTGACAGGACTGAAGCTTTCTTT. The chain has TRBV18 and TRBJ1-1; a weak D match, TRBD1 (6 bases). The germline V gene encodes CDR1 KGHSH and CDR2 LQKENI. The CDR3 length is 12 residues. The V end lost 3 bases, the J end lost 5 bases, and 7 bases lay between the germline ends. Supplemented by reference TRBV18 and TRBJ1-1, the full variable domain reads NAGVMQNPRHLVRRRGQEARLRCSPMKGHSHVYWYRQLPEEGLKFMVYLQKENIIDESGMPKERFSAEFPKEGPSILRIQQVVRGDSAAYFCASSPDRTEAFFGQGTRLTVV.

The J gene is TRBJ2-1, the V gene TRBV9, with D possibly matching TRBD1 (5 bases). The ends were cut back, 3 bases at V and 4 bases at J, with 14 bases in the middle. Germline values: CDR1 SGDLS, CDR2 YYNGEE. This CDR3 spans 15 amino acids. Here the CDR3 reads CASSAGQASYNEQFF. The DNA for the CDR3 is TGTGCCAGCAGCGCCGGACAAGCCTCTTACAATGAGCAGTTCTTC.

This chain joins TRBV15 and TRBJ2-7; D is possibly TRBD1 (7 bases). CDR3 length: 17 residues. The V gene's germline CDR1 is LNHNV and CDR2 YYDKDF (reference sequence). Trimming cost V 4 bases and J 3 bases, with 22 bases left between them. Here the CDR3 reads CATSTFPGAGGHYEQYF. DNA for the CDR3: TGTGCCACCAGCACCTTTCCCGGGGCAGGGGGGCACTACGAGCAGTACTTC.

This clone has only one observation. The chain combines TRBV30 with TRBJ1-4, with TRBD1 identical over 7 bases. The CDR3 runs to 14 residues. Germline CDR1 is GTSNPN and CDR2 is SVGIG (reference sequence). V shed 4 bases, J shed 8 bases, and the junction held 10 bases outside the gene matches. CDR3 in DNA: TGTGCCTGGAACCCGACAGGGTTTGGGGAAAAACTGTTTTTT. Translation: CAWNPTGFGEKLFF.

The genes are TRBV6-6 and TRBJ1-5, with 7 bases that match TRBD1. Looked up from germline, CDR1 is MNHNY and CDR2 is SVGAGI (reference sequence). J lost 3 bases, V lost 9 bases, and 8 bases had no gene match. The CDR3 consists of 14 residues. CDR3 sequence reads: CASTGTGDNQPQHF. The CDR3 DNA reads TGTGCCAGTACCGGAACAGGGGACAATCAGCCCCAGCATTTT.

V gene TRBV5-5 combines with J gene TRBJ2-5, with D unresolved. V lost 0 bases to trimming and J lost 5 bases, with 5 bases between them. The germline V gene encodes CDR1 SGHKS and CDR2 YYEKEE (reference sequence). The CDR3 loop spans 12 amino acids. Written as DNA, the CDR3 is TGTGCCAGCAGCTTGGACGGGGAGACCCAGTACTTC. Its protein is CASSLDGETQYF.

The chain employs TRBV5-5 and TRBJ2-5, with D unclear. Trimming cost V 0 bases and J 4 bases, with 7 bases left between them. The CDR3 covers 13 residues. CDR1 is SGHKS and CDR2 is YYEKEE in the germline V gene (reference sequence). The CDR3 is CASSLVLLETQYF. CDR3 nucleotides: TGTGCCAGCAGCTTGGTTCTCTTAGAGACCCAGTACTTC.

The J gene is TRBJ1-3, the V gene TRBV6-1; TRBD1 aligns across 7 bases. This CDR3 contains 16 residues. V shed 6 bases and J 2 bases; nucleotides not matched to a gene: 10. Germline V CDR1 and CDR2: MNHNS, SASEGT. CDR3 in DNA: TGTGCCAGCAGGGAACAACAGGGGCGTGCTGGAAACACCATATATTTT. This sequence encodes CASREQQGRAGNTIYF.

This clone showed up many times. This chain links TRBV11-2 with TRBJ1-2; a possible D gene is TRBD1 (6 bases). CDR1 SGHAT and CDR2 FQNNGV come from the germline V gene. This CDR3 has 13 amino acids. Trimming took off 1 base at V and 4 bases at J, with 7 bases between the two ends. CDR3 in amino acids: CASSLGRGYGYTF. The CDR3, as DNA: TGTGCCAGCAGCTTAGGCAGGGGCTATGGCTACACCTTC.

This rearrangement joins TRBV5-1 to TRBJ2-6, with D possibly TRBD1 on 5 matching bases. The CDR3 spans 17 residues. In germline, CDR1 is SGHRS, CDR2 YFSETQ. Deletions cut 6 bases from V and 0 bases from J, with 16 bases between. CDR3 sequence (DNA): TGCGCCAGCACCAGGGATGATCTACTCTCTGGGGCCAACGTCCTGACTTTC. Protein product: CASTRDDLLSGANVLTF.

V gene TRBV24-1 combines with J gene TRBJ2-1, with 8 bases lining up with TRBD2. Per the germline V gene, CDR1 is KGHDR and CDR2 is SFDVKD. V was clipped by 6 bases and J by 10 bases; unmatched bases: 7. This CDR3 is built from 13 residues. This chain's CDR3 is CATSWRGVREQFF. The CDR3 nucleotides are TGTGCCACCAGTTGGCGGGGGGTAAGGGAGCAGTTCTTC.

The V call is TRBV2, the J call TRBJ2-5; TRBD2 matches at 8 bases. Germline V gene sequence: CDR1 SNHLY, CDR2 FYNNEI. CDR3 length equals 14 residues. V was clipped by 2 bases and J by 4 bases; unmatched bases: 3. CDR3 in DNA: TGTGCCAGCAGTGAATATAGCGGGGCAGAGACCCAGTACTTC. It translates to CASSEYSGAETQYF. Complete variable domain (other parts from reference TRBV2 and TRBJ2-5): EPEVTQTPSHQVTQMGQEVILRCVPISNHLYFYWYRQILGQKVEFLVSFYNNEISEKSEIFDDQFSVERPDGSNFTLKIRSTKLEDSAMYFCASSEYSGAETQYFGPGTRLLVL.

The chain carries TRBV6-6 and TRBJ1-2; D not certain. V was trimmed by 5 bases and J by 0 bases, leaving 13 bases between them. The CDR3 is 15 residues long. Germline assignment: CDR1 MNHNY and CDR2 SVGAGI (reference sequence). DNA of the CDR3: TGTGCCAGCAGTATCACCAGAATCCCTAACTATGGCTACACCTTC. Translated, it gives CASSITRIPNYGYTF.

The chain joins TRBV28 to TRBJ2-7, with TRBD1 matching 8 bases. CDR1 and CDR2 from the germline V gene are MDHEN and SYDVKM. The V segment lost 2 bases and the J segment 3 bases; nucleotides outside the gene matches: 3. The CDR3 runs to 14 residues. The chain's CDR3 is CASSLVQGVYEQYF. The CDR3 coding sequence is TGTGCCAGCAGTTTAGTACAGGGGGTCTACGAGCAGTACTTC. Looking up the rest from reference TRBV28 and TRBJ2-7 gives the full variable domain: DVKVTQSSRYLVKRTGEKVFLECVQDMDHENMFWYRQDPGLGLRLIYFSYDVKMKEKGDIPEGYSVSREKKERFSLILESASTNQTSMYLCASSLVQGVYEQYFGPGTRLTVT.

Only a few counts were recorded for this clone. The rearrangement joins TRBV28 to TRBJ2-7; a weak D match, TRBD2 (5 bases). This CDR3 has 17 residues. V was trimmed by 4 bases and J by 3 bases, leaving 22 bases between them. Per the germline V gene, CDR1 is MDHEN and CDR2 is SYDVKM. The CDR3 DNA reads TGTGCCAGCAGTTCCTCTTCTAGCCGGGGAGCCCTCTACGAGCAGTACTTC. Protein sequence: CASSSSSSRGALYEQYF. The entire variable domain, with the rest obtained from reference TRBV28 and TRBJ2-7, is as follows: DVKVTQSSRYLVKRTGEKVFLECVQDMDHENMFWYRQDPGLGLRLIYFSYDVKMKEKGDIPEGYSVSREKKERFSLILESASTNQTSMYLCASSSSSSRGALYEQYFGPGTRLTVT.

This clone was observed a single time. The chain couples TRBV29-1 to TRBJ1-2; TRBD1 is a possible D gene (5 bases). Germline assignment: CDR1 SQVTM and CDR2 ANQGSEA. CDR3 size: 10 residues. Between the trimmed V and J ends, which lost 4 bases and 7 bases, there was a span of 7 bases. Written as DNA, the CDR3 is TGCAGCGTTGGTGGGGCTGGCTACACCTTC. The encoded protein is CSVGGAGYTF.

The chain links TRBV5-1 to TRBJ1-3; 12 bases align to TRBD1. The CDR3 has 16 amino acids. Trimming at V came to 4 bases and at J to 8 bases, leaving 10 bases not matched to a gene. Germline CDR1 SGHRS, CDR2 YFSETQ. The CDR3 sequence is CASSTTGTGGRHTIYF. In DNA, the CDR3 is TGCGCCAGCAGCACTACCGGGACAGGGGGCAGGCACACCATATATTTT.

The CDR3 bases are TGTGCCACCAGTGACGACAGGGTTCCCAATCAGCCCCAGCATTTT. This gives the protein CATSDDRVPNQPQHF. The gene calls are TRBV24-1 and TRBJ1-5, with 7 bases aligning to TRBD1. The V and J ends lost 4 bases and 3 bases, in that order; junction bases with no gene match: 5. In germline, CDR1 is KGHDR, CDR2 SFDVKD. This CDR3 spans 15 amino acids.

The CDR3 sequence is CASSTTPATGSSYEQYF. CDR3 nucleotide sequence: TGTGCCAGCAGTACTACCCCTGCGACAGGGAGCTCCTACGAGCAGTACTTC. The V gene is TRBV27, the J gene TRBJ2-7; 7 bases are a match to TRBD1. Germline V gene sequence: CDR1 MNHEY, CDR2 SMNVEV (reference sequence). CDR3 length equals 17 residues. The V gene end was trimmed by 5 bases and the J gene end by 0 bases; junction bases not matched to a gene: 13.

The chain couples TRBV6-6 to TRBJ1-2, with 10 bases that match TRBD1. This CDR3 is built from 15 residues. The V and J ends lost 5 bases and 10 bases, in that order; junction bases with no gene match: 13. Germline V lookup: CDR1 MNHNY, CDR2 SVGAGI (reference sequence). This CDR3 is CASSNTGTGVTVYTF. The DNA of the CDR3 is TGTGCCAGCAGTAACACCGGGACAGGGGTGACTGTCTACACCTTC.

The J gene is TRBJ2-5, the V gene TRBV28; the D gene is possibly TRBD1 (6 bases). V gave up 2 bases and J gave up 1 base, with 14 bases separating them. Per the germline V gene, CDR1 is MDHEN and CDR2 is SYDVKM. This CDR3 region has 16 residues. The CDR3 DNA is TGTGCCAGCAGTTTAACAGGCGGACAGCTCCAAGAGACCCAGTACTTC. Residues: CASSLTGGQLQETQYF.

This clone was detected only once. CDR3 in amino acids: CATGGFGSYEQYF. In nucleotides, the CDR3 is TGTGCCACCGGGGGGTTCGGCTCCTACGAGCAGTACTTC. The J gene is TRBJ2-7, the V gene TRBV6-6; the match to TRBD2 covers 7 bases. The CDR3 contains 13 residues. The trim removed 10 bases at V and 0 bases at J, leaving 6 bases unmatched. The germline V gene has CDR1 MNHNY and CDR2 SVGAGI (reference sequence).

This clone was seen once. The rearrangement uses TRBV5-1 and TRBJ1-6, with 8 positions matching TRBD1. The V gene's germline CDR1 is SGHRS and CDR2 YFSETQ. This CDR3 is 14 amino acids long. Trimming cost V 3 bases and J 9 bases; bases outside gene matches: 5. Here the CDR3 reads CASSWDRQISPLHF. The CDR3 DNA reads TGCGCCAGCAGCTGGGACAGGCAGATTTCACCCCTCCACTTT.

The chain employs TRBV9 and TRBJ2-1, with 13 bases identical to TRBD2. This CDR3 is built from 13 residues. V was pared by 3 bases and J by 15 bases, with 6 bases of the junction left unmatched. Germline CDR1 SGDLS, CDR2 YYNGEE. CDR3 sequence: CASSGTSGRVRFF. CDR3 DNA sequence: TGTGCCAGCAGCGGCACTAGCGGGAGGGTTCGGTTCTTC. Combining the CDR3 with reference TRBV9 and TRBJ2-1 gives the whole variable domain DSGVTQTPKHLITATGQRVTLRCSPRSGDLSVYWYQQSLDQGLQFLIQYYNGEERAKGNILERFSAQQFPDLHSELNLSSLELGDSALYFCASSGTSGRVRFFGPGTRLTVL.

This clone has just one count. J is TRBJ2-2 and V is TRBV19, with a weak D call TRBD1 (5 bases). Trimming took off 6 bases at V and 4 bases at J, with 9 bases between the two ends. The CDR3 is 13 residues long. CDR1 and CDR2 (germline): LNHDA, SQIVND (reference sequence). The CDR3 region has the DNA TGTGCCAGTAGGGACACGAGCACCGGGGAGCTGTTTTTT. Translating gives CASRDTSTGELFF.

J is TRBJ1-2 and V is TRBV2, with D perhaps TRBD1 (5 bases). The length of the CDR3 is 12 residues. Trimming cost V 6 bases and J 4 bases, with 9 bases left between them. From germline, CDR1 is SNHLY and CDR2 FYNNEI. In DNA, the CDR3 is TGTGCCAGCAGCCAGACAGTCTATGGCTACACCTTC. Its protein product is CASSQTVYGYTF.

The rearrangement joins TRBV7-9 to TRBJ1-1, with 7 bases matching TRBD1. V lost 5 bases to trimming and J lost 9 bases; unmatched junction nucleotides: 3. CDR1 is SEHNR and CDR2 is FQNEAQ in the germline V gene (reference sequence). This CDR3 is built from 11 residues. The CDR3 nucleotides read TGTGCCAGCAGCCTGGGACAGAAAGCTTTCTTT. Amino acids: CASSLGQKAFF.